One and the same sample provided the 4 T cell receptor beta chains below, sequenced in a study of T cell responses to AZD1222 COVID-19 vaccine. Sequencing was performed with immunoSEQ multiplex PCR; in TCRdb, only in-frame clones are kept and a portion is missing. In the table there are just over 150,000 clones, approximately 91% of which are singletons. The sequenced sample was peripheral blood, obtained 28 days after the second AZD1222 dose. All receptors derive from an adult who received the AZD1222 COVID-19 vaccine.

V usage is TRBV5-6 and J usage is TRBJ1-2; no clear D. V was clipped by 2 bases and J by 3 bases, with 11 bases between them. The CDR3 length is 14 residues. Germline values: CDR1 SGHDT, CDR2 YYEEEE. CDR3 bases: TGTGCCAGCAGCTTTGTAAGGCTCCACTATGGCTACACCTTC. It codes for CASSFVRLHYGYTF.

J is TRBJ2-7 and V is TRBV2, with 7 bases identical to TRBD1. The CDR3 contains 13 residues. CDR1 and CDR2 from the germline V gene are SNHLY and FYNNEI. The V and J ends lost 6 bases and 2 bases, in that order; junction bases with no gene match: 4. For the CDR3, the DNA is TGTGCCAGCAGCCACGGACAGGCCTACGAGCAGTACTTC. Amino acid sequence: CASSHGQAYEQYF.

The genes are TRBV7-8 and TRBJ1-1; D is ambiguous. The CDR3 spans 12 residues. V was shortened by 5 bases and J by 5 bases, with 9 bases between the two germline ends. Germline V gene sequence: CDR1 SGHVS, CDR2 FQNEAQ. CDR3 in DNA: TGTGCCAGCAGCCCCCGAAAGACTGAAGCTTTCTTT. Encoded protein: CASSPRKTEAFF.

On this clone itself: Other nucleotide sequences in the sample specify the same CDR3. The chain recombines TRBV6-5 with TRBJ1-5; the D gene is possibly TRBD1 (5 bases). Trimming removed 2 bases from V and 4 bases from J, with 6 bases in between. The CDR3 has 13 amino acids. Germline V gene data show CDR1 as MNHEY and CDR2 as SVGAGI. CDR3 loop: CASSYGGNQPQHF. The CDR3 DNA follows: TGTGCCAGCAGTTACGGGGGAAATCAGCCCCAGCATTTT.